What follows describes a single T cell receptor beta chain. The DNA is left out, because the CDR3 cannot be placed on it with certainty; the CDR3 is given as TCRdb lists it. This sample is drawn from a study of blood T cell repertoires in COVID-19. Across the study: The study drew acute and convalescent COVID-19 samples from the United States, Italy and Spain. Nucleic acid was either cDNA or gDNA, and it came from T cells, B-cell-depleted T cells, or PBMCs.

Authors' analysis steps: By means of reference gene primer amplification, nucleated cell counts were estimated. The repertoire was sequenced with immunoSEQ multiplex PCR; TCRdb's copy has only in-frame clones and lacks some. V, J and clone size are taken as reported in that table, and D and trimming were inferred from the DNA itself. The repertoire consists of about 77,000 clones, with roughly 90% occurring once and the leading ten covering approximately 15%. The CDR3 has 17 amino acids, counting both end residues. The V gene is TRBV21-1, the J gene TRBJ1-2; TRBD1, the D gene given by the table, was not confirmed from the DNA. TRBV21-1 is a recognized pseudogene. The origin of this receptor is a woman of 80 years or more with active or convalescent COVID-19. Sequencing was performed on peripheral blood. The CDR3 protein is CASSKGKWGQGARGYTF.